This T cell receptor (beta chain) was retrieved from a study of CD8+ T cells in alopecia areata. Sorted out of PBMCs were CD4+ T cells and CD8+ T cells. Following extraction, RNA underwent reverse transcription to cDNA, which served as the sequencing template. Repertoires were generated with immunoSEQ multiplex PCR, while TCRdb's copy carries only in-frame clones and drops some. This sample has some 200,000 clones, with around 50% found just once. This clone was counted once. Trimming removed 5 bases from V and 7 bases from J, with 18 bases in between. Looked up from germline, CDR1 is SEHNR and CDR2 is FQNEAQ (reference sequence). The CDR3 has 14 residues.

V usage is TRBV7-9 and J usage is TRBJ2-7; no clear D gene. The source is a human donor with alopecia areata. The source was CD4+ T cells sorted from blood, collected at week 0. The CDR3 DNA reads TGTGCCAGCAGCACTGTGGGCCTGACCATGGAGCAGTACTTC. Translated, it gives CASSTVGLTMEQYF.